These 9 T cell receptor beta chains originate from one sample sequenced in a study of blood T cells in healthy people across ages (dated by TCRdb to the mid-2010s). The library was made by 5' RACE. The reads were generated on an Illumina HiSeq 2500. The second PCR ran for roughly 6 to 11 cycles and used a J-beta primer mix along with a sample-barcoded 5' primer. The public reads were reprocessed in TCRdb via fastp at Q25 and MiXCR, keeping in-frame beta chains. Each CDR3 protein appears once, grouped with its most common genes and DNA. The sample table holds some 940,000 distinct CDR3 sequences, of which 25% to 35% were seen once. The top ten hold roughly a tenth of the sample. This sample was also put to use in a study of T cells of mothers and their children.

Sequencing input: blood. These receptors were collected from a middle-aged woman in good health.

This clonotype appeared many times. The rearrangement uses TRBV10-3 and TRBJ2-7, with D hard to call. V was clipped by 1 base and J by 1 base, with 11 bases between them. This CDR3 has 15 amino acids. Germline assignment: CDR1 ENHRY and CDR2 SYGVKD. For the CDR3, the DNA is TGTGCCATCAGTGAGTTGTCTAGTCTGTCCTACGAGCAGTACTTC. Its translation: CAISELSSLSYEQYF.

This rearrangement joins TRBV5-1 to TRBJ1-1; D may be TRBD1 (5 bases). There are 14 residues in the CDR3. V lost 4 bases, J lost 3 bases, and 13 bases lay in between. CDR1 is SGHRS, CDR2 YFSETQ, per germline. The CDR3 loop reads CASSLEATDTEAFF. CDR3 DNA: TGCGCCAGCAGCCTCGAGGCGACAGACACTGAAGCTTTCTTT. Variable domain in full (rest from reference TRBV5-1 and TRBJ1-1): KAGVTQTPRYLIKTRGQQVTLSCSPISGHRSVSWYQQTPGQGLQFLFEYFSETQRNKGNFPGRFSGRQFSNSRSEMNVSTLELGDSALYLCASSLEATDTEAFFGQGTRLTVV.

The gene calls are TRBV7-9 and TRBJ2-7; 7 nucleotides align to TRBD2. This CDR3 region has 13 residues. V was pared by 1 base and J by 8 bases, with 5 bases of the junction left unmatched. CDR1 is SEHNR, CDR2 FQNEAQ, per germline (reference sequence). CDR3 protein: CASSLDTGGKQYF. The DNA for the CDR3 is TGTGCCAGCAGCTTAGATACGGGGGGAAAGCAGTACTTC. Using reference TRBV7-9 and TRBJ2-7 for the parts outside the CDR3, the full variable domain is DTGVSQNPRHKITKRGQNVTFRCDPISEHNRLYWYRQTLGQGPEFLTYFQNEAQLEKSRLLSDRFSAERPKGSFSTLEIQRTEQGDSAMYLCASSLDTGGKQYFGPGTRLTVT.

This chain links TRBV2 with TRBJ2-1, with TRBD2 as a possible D gene (7 bases). The length of the CDR3 is 16 residues. CDR1 and CDR2 from the germline V gene are SNHLY and FYNNEI. V was pared by 2 bases and J by 9 bases, with 20 bases between. CDR3 sequence (DNA): TGTGCCAGCAGTGAATGGGGGGGCGGACTCCCTGGTGAGCAGTTCTTC. Its protein product is CASSEWGGGLPGEQFF.

The V gene is TRBV30, the J gene TRBJ1-6, with a possible D match to TRBD1 (6 bases). CDR3 length: 18 amino acids. V dropped 0 bases and J dropped 7 bases, with 22 bases sitting between them. Looked up from germline, CDR1 is GTSNPN and CDR2 is SVGIG (reference sequence). CDR3 protein: CAWSVAVRGIRGNSPLHF. The CDR3 DNA follows: TGTGCCTGGAGTGTTGCGGTGAGGGGGATAAGAGGGAATTCACCCCTCCACTTT.

The CDR3 sequence is CASTQGPEQFF. The CDR3 nucleotides read TGTGCCAGCACCCAGGGGCCTGAGCAGTTCTTC. The V gene is TRBV6-1, the J gene TRBJ2-1; the D gene is possibly TRBD1 (6 bases). The CDR3 has 11 amino acids. Trimming left V 7 bases short and J 9 bases short, with 10 bases between. Germline values: CDR1 MNHNS, CDR2 SASEGT.

The chain couples TRBV20-1 to TRBJ1-2; 7 bases fit TRBD1. Germline CDR1 DFQATT, CDR2 SNEGSKA (reference sequence). Germline trimming cut 8 bases from V and 2 bases from J; bases unmatched to any gene: 11. This CDR3 has 14 amino acids. Here the CDR3 DNA reads TGCAGTCACCAAAAGACGACAGGGAACTATGGCTACACCTTC. It encodes CSHQKTTGNYGYTF.

The chain uses TRBV28 and TRBJ1-5; D might be TRBD1 (5 bases). The V and J ends lost 2 bases and 4 bases respectively, with 12 bases between them. This CDR3 spans 15 amino acids. Germline V CDR1 and CDR2: MDHEN, SYDVKM. This CDR3 reads CASSLNPGNNQPQHF. DNA of the CDR3: TGTGCCAGCAGTTTAAACCCAGGGAATAATCAGCCCCAGCATTTT.

The sample holds a few counts of this clonotype. This chain uses TRBV28 with TRBJ2-7; D tentatively fits TRBD1 or TRBD2 (5 bases each). V lost 5 bases and J 3 bases, leaving 14 bases between the germline ends. CDR3 length equals 14 residues. The germline V gene has CDR1 MDHEN and CDR2 SYDVKM. CDR3 DNA sequence: TGTGCCAGCAGTACTGGGGACCGCAACTACGAGCAGTACTTC. This encodes CASSTGDRNYEQYF.